The source of this T cell receptor beta chain is a study of blood T cell repertoires in COVID-19. Study summary: Nucleic acid was either cDNA or gDNA, and it came from T cells, B-cell-depleted T cells, or PBMCs.

TCRdb's table, derived via immunoSEQ multiplex PCR, lists solely in-frame clones and lacks some. In the table there are roughly 200,000 clones, approximately 87% of which are singletons. Germline values: CDR1 SNHLY, CDR2 FYNNEI. The ends lost 11 bases at V and 7 bases at J; junction bases unmatched: 18. This CDR3 spans 15 amino acids. The clonotype comes from a man aged 60 to 69 who had recovered from COVID-19. The sequencing sample was made of peripheral blood. The chain uses TRBV2 and TRBJ1-1, with 8 bases aligning to TRBD1. CDR3 residues: CAAAADPGGRGEAFF. The DNA for the CDR3 is TGTGCCGCAGCCGCGGACCCAGGGGGCAGGGGTGAAGCTTTCTTT.